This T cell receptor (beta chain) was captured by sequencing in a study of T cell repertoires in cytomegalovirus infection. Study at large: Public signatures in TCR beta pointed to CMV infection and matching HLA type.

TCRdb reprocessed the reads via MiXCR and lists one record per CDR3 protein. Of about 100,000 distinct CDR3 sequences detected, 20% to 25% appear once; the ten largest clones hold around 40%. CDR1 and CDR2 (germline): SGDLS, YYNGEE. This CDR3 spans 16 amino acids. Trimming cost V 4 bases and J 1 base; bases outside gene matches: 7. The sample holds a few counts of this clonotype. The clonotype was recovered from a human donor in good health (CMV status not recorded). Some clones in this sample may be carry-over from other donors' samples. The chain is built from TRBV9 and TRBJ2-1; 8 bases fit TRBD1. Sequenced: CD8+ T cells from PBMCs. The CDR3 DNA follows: TGTGCCAGCAGCATGTGGCAGGGGGCTTCCTACAATGAGCAGTTCTTC. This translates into CASSMWQGASYNEQFF. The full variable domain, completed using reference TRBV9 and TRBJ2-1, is DSGVTQTPKHLITATGQRVTLRCSPRSGDLSVYWYQQSLDQGLQFLIQYYNGEERAKGNILERFSAQQFPDLHSELNLSSLELGDSALYFCASSMWQGASYNEQFFGPGTRLTVL.